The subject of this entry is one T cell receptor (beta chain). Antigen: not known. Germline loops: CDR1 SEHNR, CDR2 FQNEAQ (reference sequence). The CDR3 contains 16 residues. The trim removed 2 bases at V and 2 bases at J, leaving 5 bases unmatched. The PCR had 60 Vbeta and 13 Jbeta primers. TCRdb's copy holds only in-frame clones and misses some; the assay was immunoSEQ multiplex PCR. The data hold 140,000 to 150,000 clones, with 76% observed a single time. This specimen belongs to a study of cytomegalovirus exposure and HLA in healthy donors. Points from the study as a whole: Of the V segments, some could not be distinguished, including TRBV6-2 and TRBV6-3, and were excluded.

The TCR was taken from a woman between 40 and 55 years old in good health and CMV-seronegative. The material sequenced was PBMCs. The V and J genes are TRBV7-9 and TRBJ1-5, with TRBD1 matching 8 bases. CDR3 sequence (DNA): TGTGCCAGCAGCTTACACAGGGGGAGGCGCAATCAGCCCCAGCATTTT. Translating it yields CASSLHRGRRNQPQHF.